This T cell receptor beta chain was identified during a study of graft-versus-host responses after intestinal transplantation. Study-level information: Each recipient received a multivisceral, liver-intestinal, or isolated intestinal graft.

Repertoires were generated with immunoSEQ multiplex PCR, while TCRdb's copy carries only in-frame clones and drops some. The sample has 100,000 or so clones; more than 85% are singletons. Turning to this clone: Antigen unknown.

Germline assignment: CDR1 MDHEN and CDR2 SYDVKM. CDR3 length: 13 residues. Here the sequenced sample was unstimulated CD4+ T cells sorted from spleen or lymph node cells, taken before transplant. The chain links TRBV28 to TRBJ2-5; TRBD2 matches at 10 bases. The end of the DNA is better explained by TRBJ2-7, so the J call may be wrong. The receptor was derived from a human donor who was the organ donor for an intestinal transplant. The CDR3 reads CASRVGLAAEQYF. The DNA for the CDR3 is TGTGCCAGCCGGGTCGGACTAGCGGCCGAGCAGTACTTC.